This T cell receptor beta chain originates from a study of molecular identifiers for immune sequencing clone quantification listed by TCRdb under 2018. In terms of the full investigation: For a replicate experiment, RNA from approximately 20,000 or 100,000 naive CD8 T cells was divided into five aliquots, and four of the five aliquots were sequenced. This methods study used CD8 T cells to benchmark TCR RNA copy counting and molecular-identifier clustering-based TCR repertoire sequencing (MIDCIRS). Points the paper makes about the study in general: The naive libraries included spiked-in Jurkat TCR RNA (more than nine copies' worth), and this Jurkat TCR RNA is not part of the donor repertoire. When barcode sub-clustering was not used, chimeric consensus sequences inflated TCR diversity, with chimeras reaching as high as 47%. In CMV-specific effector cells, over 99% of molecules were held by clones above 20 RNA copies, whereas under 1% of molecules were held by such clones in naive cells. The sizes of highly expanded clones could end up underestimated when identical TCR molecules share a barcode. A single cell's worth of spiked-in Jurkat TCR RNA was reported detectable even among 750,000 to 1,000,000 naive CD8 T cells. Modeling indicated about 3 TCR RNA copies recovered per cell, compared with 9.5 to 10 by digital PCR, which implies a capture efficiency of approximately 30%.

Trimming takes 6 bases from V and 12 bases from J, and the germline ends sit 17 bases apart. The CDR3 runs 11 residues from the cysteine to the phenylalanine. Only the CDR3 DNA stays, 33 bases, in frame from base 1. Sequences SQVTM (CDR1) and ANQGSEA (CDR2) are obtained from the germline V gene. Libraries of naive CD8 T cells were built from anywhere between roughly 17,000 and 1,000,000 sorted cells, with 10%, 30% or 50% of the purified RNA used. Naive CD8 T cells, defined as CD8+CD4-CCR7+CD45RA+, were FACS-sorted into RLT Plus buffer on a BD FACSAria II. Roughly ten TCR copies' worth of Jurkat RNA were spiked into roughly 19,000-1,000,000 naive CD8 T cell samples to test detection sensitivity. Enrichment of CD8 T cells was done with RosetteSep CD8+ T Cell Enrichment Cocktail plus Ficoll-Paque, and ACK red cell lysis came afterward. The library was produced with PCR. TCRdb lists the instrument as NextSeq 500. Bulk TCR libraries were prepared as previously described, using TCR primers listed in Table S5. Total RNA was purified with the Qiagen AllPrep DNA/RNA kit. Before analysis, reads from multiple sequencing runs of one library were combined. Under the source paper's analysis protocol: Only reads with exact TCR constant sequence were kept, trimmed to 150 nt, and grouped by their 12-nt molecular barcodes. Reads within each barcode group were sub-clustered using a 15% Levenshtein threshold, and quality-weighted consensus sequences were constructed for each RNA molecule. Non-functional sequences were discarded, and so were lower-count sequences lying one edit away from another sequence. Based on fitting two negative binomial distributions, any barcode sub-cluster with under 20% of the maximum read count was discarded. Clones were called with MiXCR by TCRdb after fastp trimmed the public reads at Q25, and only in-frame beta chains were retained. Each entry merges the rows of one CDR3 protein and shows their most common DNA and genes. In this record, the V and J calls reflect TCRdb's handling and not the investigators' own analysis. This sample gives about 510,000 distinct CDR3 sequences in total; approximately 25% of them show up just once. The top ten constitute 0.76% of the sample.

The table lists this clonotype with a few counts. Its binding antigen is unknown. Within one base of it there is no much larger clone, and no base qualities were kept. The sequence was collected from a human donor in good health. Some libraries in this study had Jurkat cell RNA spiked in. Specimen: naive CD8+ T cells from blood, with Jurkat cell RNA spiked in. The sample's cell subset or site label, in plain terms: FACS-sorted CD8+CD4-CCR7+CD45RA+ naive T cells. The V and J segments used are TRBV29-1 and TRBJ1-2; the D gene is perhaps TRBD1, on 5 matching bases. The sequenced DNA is TGCAGCGTAAAGGGACTTGCCATTGACACCTTC. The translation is CSVKGLAIDTF.